A single sample is the source of the 10 T cell receptor beta chains below, sequenced in a study of memory CD4+ T cells and cytomegalovirus serostatus. The sort gate was single viable CD3+CD4+CD8-CD45RO+ cells for memory CD4+ T cells. Repertoires were generated with immunoSEQ multiplex PCR, while TCRdb's copy carries only in-frame clones and drops some. The repertoire includes around 99,000 clones, 80% of them detected once, and around 3.6% sits in the top ten. Sequenced: memory CD4+ T cells from blood. The receptor source for this set is an adult in good health and CMV-seropositive.

The V gene is TRBV6-1, the J gene TRBJ2-7; TRBD1 might be the D (6 bases). This CDR3 comprises 15 residues. Trimming took off 3 bases at V and 3 bases at J, with 15 bases between the two ends. CDR1 is MNHNS, CDR2 SASEGT, per germline. CDR3 DNA: TGTGCCAGCAGTGATCAGGGGCTGATATTCTACGAGCAGTACTTC. Residues: CASSDQGLIFYEQYF.

The chain combines TRBV2 with TRBJ2-7; D is uncertain. Germline-derived CDR1 and CDR2 are SNHLY and FYNNEI. This CDR3 has 11 amino acids. Trimming removed 4 bases at V and 3 bases at J, with 4 bases between. The CDR3 coding sequence is TGTGCCAGCAGTGCAGGCTACGAGCAGTACTTC. It specifies CASSAGYEQYF. Looking up the rest from reference TRBV2 and TRBJ2-7 gives the full variable domain: EPEVTQTPSHQVTQMGQEVILRCVPISNHLYFYWYRQILGQKVEFLVSFYNNEISEKSEIFDDQFSVERPDGSNFTLKIRSTKLEDSAMYFCASSAGYEQYFGPGTRLTVT.

The gene calls are TRBV6-1 and TRBJ1-2; D is uncertain. CDR1 and CDR2 from the germline V gene are MNHNS and SASEGT. V lost 9 bases, J lost 8 bases, and 22 bases lay in between. This CDR3 has 14 amino acids. The CDR3 loop is CARLDGSPLLGYTF. In DNA, the CDR3 is TGTGCCAGGTTGGACGGGTCCCCACTTTTAGGCTACACCTTC.

The CDR3 DNA reads as TGTGCCAGCAGCTCGGCTGGGACAGGGCCCTCCAATGAGCAGTTCTTC. It codes for CASSSAGTGPSNEQFF. The chain recombines TRBV7-2 with TRBJ2-1; 9 bases align to TRBD1. The CDR3 length is 16 residues. Per germline, CDR1 SGHTA and CDR2 FQGNSA. The ends lost 4 bases at V and 6 bases at J; junction bases unmatched: 10. Combining the CDR3 with reference TRBV7-2 and TRBJ2-1 gives the whole variable domain GAGVSQSPSNKVTEKGKDVELRCDPISGHTALYWYRQSLGQGLEFLIYFQGNSAPDKSGLPSDRFSAERTGGSVSTLTIQRTQQEDSAVYLCASSSAGTGPSNEQFFGPGTRLTVL.

A single count supports this clone. The chain joins TRBV6-1 to TRBJ1-4, with 8 bases identical to TRBD1. Germline values: CDR1 MNHNS, CDR2 SASEGT. The V gene end was trimmed by 4 bases and the J gene end by 8 bases; junction bases not matched to a gene: 9. The CDR3 has 15 amino acids. The CDR3 nucleotides read TGTGCCAGCAGTGCCCATCCGGGACAGGACGAAAAACTGTTTTTT. This encodes CASSAHPGQDEKLFF.

The chain uses TRBV7-2 and TRBJ1-1; D uncertain. In germline, CDR1 is SGHTA, CDR2 FQGNSA. This CDR3 spans 14 amino acids. The germline V and J ends were trimmed by 1 base and 4 bases, with 10 bases remaining between them. The CDR3 region has the DNA TGTGCCAGCAGCTTAGAGATACACTCCACTGAAGCTTTCTTT. It codes for CASSLEIHSTEAFF.

This clone has only a few counts. The rearrangement links TRBV19 to TRBJ1-5; D is unclear. Trimming cost V 3 bases and J 5 bases, with 8 bases left between them. The CDR3 runs to 13 residues. Per germline, CDR1 LNHDA and CDR2 SQIVND (reference sequence). CDR3 sequence (DNA): TGTGCCAGTAGTATCAACTTGGATCAGCCCCAGCATTTT. Translated: CASSINLDQPQHF.

J is TRBJ2-3 and V is TRBV4-2; possible D gene TRBD2, 7 bases. The germline V gene encodes CDR1 LGHNA and CDR2 YNFKEQ. The length of the CDR3 is 16 residues. V was clipped by 0 bases and J by 3 bases, with 13 bases between them. As DNA, the CDR3 is TGTGCCAGCAGCCAAGATAGGGGGGGCCGGACAGATACGCAGTATTTT. Translating it yields CASSQDRGGRTDTQYF.

The chain employs TRBV6-6 and TRBJ2-7; TRBD1 matches 8 bases. The CDR3 contains 15 residues. J was trimmed by 2 bases and V by 5 bases; bases with no gene match: 8. Looked up from germline, CDR1 is MNHNY and CDR2 is SVGAGI (reference sequence). The CDR3 sequence: CASSNSGQDTYEQYF. The CDR3 DNA sequence: TGTGCCAGCAGTAATTCGGGACAGGACACCTACGAGCAGTACTTC.

V is TRBV19 and J is TRBJ2-5, with D perhaps matching TRBD2 (5 bases). Looked up from germline, CDR1 is LNHDA and CDR2 is SQIVND (reference sequence). V lost 4 bases to trimming and J lost 6 bases, with 15 bases between them. This CDR3 comprises 14 residues. The CDR3 loop is CASSKQSSLKTQYF. The CDR3 DNA is TGTGCCAGTAGTAAGCAGTCTAGCCTGAAGACCCAGTACTTC. The entire variable domain, with the rest obtained from reference TRBV19 and TRBJ2-5, is as follows: DGGITQSPKYLFRKEGQNVTLSCEQNLNHDAMYWYRQDPGQGLRLIYYSQIVNDFQKGDIAEGYSVSREKKESFPLTVTSAQKNPTAFYLCASSKQSSLKTQYFGPGTRLLVL.